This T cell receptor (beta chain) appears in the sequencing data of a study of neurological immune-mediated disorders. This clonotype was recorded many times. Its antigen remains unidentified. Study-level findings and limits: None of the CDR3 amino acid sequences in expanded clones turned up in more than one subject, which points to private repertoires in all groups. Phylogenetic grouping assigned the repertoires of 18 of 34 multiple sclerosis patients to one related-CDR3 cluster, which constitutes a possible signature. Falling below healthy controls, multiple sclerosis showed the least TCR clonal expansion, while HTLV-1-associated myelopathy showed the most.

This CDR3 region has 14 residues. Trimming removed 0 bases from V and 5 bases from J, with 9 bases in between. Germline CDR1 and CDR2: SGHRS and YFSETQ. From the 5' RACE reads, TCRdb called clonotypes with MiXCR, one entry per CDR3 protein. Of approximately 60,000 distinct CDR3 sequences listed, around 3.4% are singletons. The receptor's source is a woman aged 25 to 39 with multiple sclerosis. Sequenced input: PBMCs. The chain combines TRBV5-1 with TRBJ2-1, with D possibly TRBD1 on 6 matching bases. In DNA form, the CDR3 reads TGCGCCAGCAGCTTGGACAGGGTCCACAATGAGCAGTTCTTC. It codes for CASSLDRVHNEQFF.